The 29 T cell receptor beta chains presented below share a single source sample, sequenced in a study of cytomegalovirus exposure and HLA in healthy donors. PCR involved 60 Vbeta and 13 Jbeta primers. Some clones are missing from TCRdb's copy, which holds only in-frame ones; the method was immunoSEQ multiplex PCR. This table has roughly 150,000 clones, roughly 80% appearing once. Sequencing was performed on PBMCs. The receptors were sampled from a girl aged 2 to 10 in good health and CMV-seropositive.

The rearrangement joins TRBV6-6 to TRBJ2-7; the match to TRBD2 covers 9 bases. With 2 bases clipped from V and 2 bases from J, the junction kept 7 bases outside the gene matches. The CDR3 runs 16 residues. Germline CDR1 MNHNY, CDR2 SVGAGI (reference sequence). The CDR3 bases are TGTGCCAGCAGTTACCGGCTAGCGGGATCCACCTACGAGCAGTACTTC. It codes for CASSYRLAGSTYEQYF.

The rearrangement joins TRBV11-1 to TRBJ2-5; 7 positions agree with TRBD1. The J segment lost 4 bases and the V segment lost 5 bases, leaving 4 bases of the junction unmatched. The CDR3 is made up of 13 amino acids. CDR1 and CDR2 (germline): SGHAT, FQDESV (reference sequence). This chain's CDR3 is CASSTDRPETQYF. The CDR3 DNA reads TGTGCCAGCAGCACGGACAGGCCAGAGACCCAGTACTTC.

This clone was found once. The chain combines TRBV4-1 with TRBJ2-3; D is ambiguous. The CDR3 is 16 residues long. Per the germline V gene, CDR1 is MGHRA and CDR2 is YSYEKL. The V end was cut by 3 bases, the J end by 1 base, with 14 bases between. This chain's CDR3 is CASSHHSFIGTDTQYF. For the CDR3, the DNA is TGCGCCAGCAGCCACCACTCCTTCATAGGCACAGATACGCAGTATTTT.

CDR3 protein: CASRGQAYGSDIQYF. CDR3 bases: TGTGCCAGCAGGGGACAGGCGTACGGCTCGGACATTCAGTACTTC. This sequence joins TRBV6-1 and TRBJ2-4; 8 bases are a match to TRBD1. The CDR3 totals 15 residues. Germline V gene lookup returns CDR1 MNHNS and CDR2 SASEGT. J was trimmed by 8 bases and V by 6 bases; bases with no gene match: 12.

The chain combines TRBV16 with TRBJ1-2; TRBD1 might be the D (5 bases). Trimming pared 6 bases from V and 7 bases from J, leaving 15 bases between. CDR1 KGHSY and CDR2 FQNENV come from the germline V gene. This CDR3 has 13 amino acids. The DNA for the CDR3 is TGTGCCAGCAGTGAAGGGGCAGCCCCTGGCTACACCTTC. This encodes CASSEGAAPGYTF.

This clone was seen more than once but under ten times. The genes are TRBV6-1 and TRBJ1-1; D possibly corresponds to TRBD1 (5 bases). Trimming took 3 bases from V and 4 from J, leaving 24 bases between them. Germline-derived CDR1 and CDR2 are MNHNS and SASEGT. The CDR3 sequence is 18 residues long. The CDR3 region is CASSDRSGRHSGGTEAFF. CDR3 DNA sequence: TGTGCCAGCAGTGACCGAAGTGGACGTCATAGCGGGGGCACTGAAGCTTTCTTT.

The rearrangement links TRBV5-1 to TRBJ2-5; D unresolved. The CDR3 has 12 residues. From germline, CDR1 is SGHRS and CDR2 YFSETQ. Trimming removed 7 bases at V and 3 bases at J, with 10 bases between. The CDR3 bases are TGCGCCAGCCGTACAGCCAAAGAGACCCAGTACTTC. Protein: CASRTAKETQYF.

The rearrangement links TRBV6-1 to TRBJ2-7, with TRBD2 as a possible D gene (5 bases). Looked up from germline, CDR1 is MNHNS and CDR2 is SASEGT. V lost 2 bases to trimming and J lost 1 base, with 12 bases between them. CDR3 length: 15 residues. The CDR3 reads CASSELGRGSYEQYF. The DNA for the CDR3 is TGTGCCAGCAGTGAATTAGGGCGAGGGTCCTACGAGCAGTACTTC.

The chain joins TRBV5-4 to TRBJ2-7; 7 bases match TRBD2. Germline CDR1 reads SGHNT; CDR2 reads YYREEE (reference sequence). The CDR3 is 15 amino acids. V shed 0 bases, J shed 3 bases, and the junction held 6 bases outside the gene matches. The CDR3 protein is CASSLGALANYEQYF. As DNA, the CDR3 is TGTGCCAGCAGCTTGGGAGCACTAGCGAACTACGAGCAGTACTTC.

The V and J genes are TRBV6-4 and TRBJ2-3; perhaps TRBD1 as D (5 bases). The ends were cut back, 4 bases at V and 2 bases at J, with 10 bases in the middle. The CDR3 length is 14 residues. Germline values: CDR1 MRHNA, CDR2 SNTAGT. This CDR3 is CASSVTDFTDTQYF. CDR3 sequence (DNA): TGTGCCAGCAGTGTGACAGACTTCACAGATACGCAGTATTTT.

This clone was counted only a few times. This sequence joins TRBV4-1 and TRBJ1-1; D is unresolved. CDR1 is MGHRA, CDR2 YSYEKL, per germline. The CDR3 is made up of 14 amino acids. V shed 4 bases and J shed 1 base, with 10 bases lying between them. For the CDR3, the DNA is TGCGCCAGCAGCCCCCTAATTTGGAACACTGAAGCTTTCTTT. Its protein is CASSPLIWNTEAFF.

V usage is TRBV7-2 and J usage is TRBJ2-4, with TRBD2 as a possible D gene (6 bases). This CDR3 contains 16 residues. The V end lost 0 bases, the J end lost 0 bases, and 9 bases lay between the germline ends. Germline loops: CDR1 SGHTA, CDR2 FQGNSA. The CDR3 nucleotides are TGTGCCAGCAGCTTAGCGGCGGGACTAGCCAAAAACATTCAGTACTTC. This gives the protein CASSLAAGLAKNIQYF.

J is TRBJ2-5 and V is TRBV6-5, with D uncertain. The J call may be in error: the DNA end matches TRBJ2-7 better. CDR3 length: 13 residues. CDR1 is MNHEY and CDR2 is SVGAGI in the germline V gene. DNA for the CDR3: TGTGCCAGCAGTTACGCGGCAGTTTACGAGCAGTACTTC. Amino acids: CASSYAAVYEQYF.

V gene TRBV5-4 combines with J gene TRBJ1-1; no firm D call. Germline CDR1 is SGHNT and CDR2 is YYREEE (reference sequence). V shed 3 bases and J shed 1 base, with 13 bases lying between them. This CDR3 comprises 15 residues. The CDR3 spells CASSSEGIRNTEAFF. Here the CDR3 DNA reads TGTGCCAGCAGCTCGGAGGGTATTCGGAACACTGAAGCTTTCTTT. Complete variable domain (other parts from reference TRBV5-4 and TRBJ1-1): ETGVTQSPTHLIKTRGQQVTLRCSSQSGHNTVSWYQQALGQGPQFIFQYYREEENGRGNFPPRFSGLQFPNYSSELNVNALELDDSALYLCASSSEGIRNTEAFFGQGTRLTVV.

The rearrangement links TRBV10-3 to TRBJ2-3; TRBD2 might be the D (7 bases). This CDR3 spans 14 amino acids. Germline lookup yields CDR1 ENHRY and CDR2 SYGVKD. Deletions cut 3 bases from V and 6 bases from J, with 13 bases between. CDR3: CAISDEGRGDTQYF. CDR3 coding DNA: TGTGCCATCAGTGATGAGGGGAGGGGGGATACGCAGTATTTT.

This clone occurred once. The chain couples TRBV28 to TRBJ2-7, with TRBD1 identical over 8 bases. V gave up 6 bases and J gave up 0 bases; unmatched junction bases: 4. Germline V gives CDR1 MDHEN, CDR2 SYDVKM. The CDR3 covers 14 residues. CDR3 nucleotides: TGTGCCAGCAGGTACGGACAGGGCTCCTACGAGCAGTACTTC. This gives the protein CASRYGQGSYEQYF.

J is TRBJ1-1 and V is TRBV28; D uncertain. Trimming removed 6 bases at V and 3 bases at J, with 14 bases between. This CDR3 region has 14 residues. Germline-derived CDR1 and CDR2 are MDHEN and SYDVKM. CDR3 nucleotide sequence: TGTGCCAGCAGGGGCCTCCAGTGGGACACTGAAGCTTTCTTT. Residues: CASRGLQWDTEAFF.

The rearrangement uses TRBV30 and TRBJ2-5, with 8 bases lining up with TRBD2. Germline loops: CDR1 GTSNPN, CDR2 SVGIG (reference sequence). The CDR3 sequence is 15 residues long. The ends lost 6 bases at V and 5 bases at J; junction bases unmatched: 14. CDR3 region: CACGSGGIGWETQYF. CDR3 nucleotides: TGTGCCTGTGGGTCGGGAGGGATTGGTTGGGAGACCCAGTACTTC.

The count of this clone is one. The V call is TRBV5-1, the J call TRBJ2-1; the match to TRBD1 covers 8 bases. After removal of 7 bases from V and 9 bases from J, the junction contained 9 bases not matched to a gene. The CDR3 spans 13 residues. Germline lookup yields CDR1 SGHRS and CDR2 YFSETQ. The CDR3 DNA sequence: TGCGCCAGCGGTATTCAGGGGGCTGGTGAGCAGTTCTTC. It is translated as CASGIQGAGEQFF.

The chain has TRBV11-2 and TRBJ2-1; 11 nucleotides align to TRBD2. CDR1 SGHAT and CDR2 FQNNGV come from the germline V gene. CDR3 length equals 16 residues. With V trimmed by 7 bases and J by 5 bases, 10 bases remained unmatched. As DNA, the CDR3 is TGTGCCAGCATCCCCCCCGGGACTAGCGGAAACAATGAGCAGTTCTTC. Encoded protein: CASIPPGTSGNNEQFF. Combining the CDR3 with reference TRBV11-2 and TRBJ2-1 gives the whole variable domain EAGVAQSPRYKIIEKRQSVAFWCNPISGHATLYWYQQILGQGPKLLIQFQNNGVVDDSQLPKDRFSAERLKGVDSTLKIQPAKLEDSAVYLCASIPPGTSGNNEQFFGPGTRLTVL.

This chain connects TRBV4-1 to TRBJ1-2, with D uncertain. V was clipped by 1 base and J by 3 bases, with 12 bases between them. In germline, CDR1 is MGHRA, CDR2 YSYEKL. This CDR3 has 15 amino acids. CDR3 nucleotide sequence: TGCGCCAGCAGCCAAGTTTGGGGAGGTGACTATGGCTACACCTTC. Translating gives CASSQVWGGDYGYTF.

The chain carries TRBV6-1 and TRBJ2-7; D is uncertain. CDR1 is MNHNS and CDR2 is SASEGT in the germline V gene. This CDR3 is built from 16 residues. The V and J ends lost 2 bases and 4 bases respectively, with 18 bases between them. CDR3 nucleotides: TGTGCCAGCAGTGAATGGTCTTCCTCTTCTACGTACGAGCAGTACTTC. This translates into CASSEWSSSSTYEQYF.

The J gene is TRBJ1-2, the V gene TRBV6-1; 9 nucleotides match TRBD1. After removal of 1 base from V and 4 bases from J, the junction contained 7 bases not matched to a gene. The CDR3 runs 16 residues. The germline gives CDR1 MNHNS, CDR2 SASEGT. As DNA, the CDR3 is TGTGCCAGCAGTGAAGTATTTACAGGGGGCGGCTATGGCTACACCTTC. Translating it yields CASSEVFTGGGYGYTF.

The chain couples TRBV4-1 to TRBJ1-1; D possibly corresponds to TRBD1 (5 bases). Germline-derived CDR1 and CDR2 are MGHRA and YSYEKL. This CDR3 region has 17 residues. Between the trimmed V and J ends, which lost 6 bases and 3 bases, there was a span of 23 bases. The CDR3 protein is CASSPCSGGWCDTEAFF. The CDR3 nucleotides read TGCGCCAGCAGTCCCTGTTCCGGGGGATGGTGCGACACTGAAGCTTTCTTT.

This rearrangement joins TRBV4-1 to TRBJ2-1; a possible D gene is TRBD2 (5 bases). Looked up from germline, CDR1 is MGHRA and CDR2 is YSYEKL. V lost 2 bases, J lost 0 bases, and 14 bases lay in between. This CDR3 comprises 17 residues. The CDR3 region has the DNA TGCGCCAGCAGCCAACCGAGGACGGGATACTCCTACAATGAGCAGTTCTTC. Amino acid sequence: CASSQPRTGYSYNEQFF.

The chain uses TRBV5-4 and TRBJ2-3; 14 nucleotides line up with TRBD2. The CDR3 consists of 16 residues. Germline V gene lookup returns CDR1 SGHNT and CDR2 YYREEE (reference sequence). The V segment lost 3 bases and the J segment 3 bases; nucleotides outside the gene matches: 3. The CDR3 DNA follows: TGTGCCAGCAGCTCGGGACTAGCGGGAGCTACAGATACGCAGTATTTT. Encoded protein: CASSSGLAGATDTQYF.

The chain employs TRBV5-6 and TRBJ2-5, with 11 nucleotides matching TRBD1. V shed 4 bases, J shed 2 bases, and the junction held 13 bases outside the gene matches. The CDR3 contains 18 residues. Germline V CDR1 and CDR2: SGHDT, YYEEEE. The CDR3 DNA sequence: TGTGCCAGCAGCCACGTGGGACAGGGGGGAGAGTCACAAGAGACCCAGTACTTC. Translating gives CASSHVGQGGESQETQYF.

V and J are TRBV5-1 and TRBJ2-2, with 7 bases fitting TRBD1. V shed 4 bases and J 6 bases; nucleotides not matched to a gene: 3. The CDR3 totals 13 residues. CDR1 and CDR2 from the germline V gene are SGHRS and YFSETQ. The CDR3 coding sequence is TGCGCCAGCAGCCAAGGGGGCCCCGGGGAGCTGTTTTTT. This codes for CASSQGGPGELFF. Full variable domain (remainder filled in from reference TRBV5-1 and TRBJ2-2): KAGVTQTPRYLIKTRGQQVTLSCSPISGHRSVSWYQQTPGQGLQFLFEYFSETQRNKGNFPGRFSGRQFSNSRSEMNVSTLELGDSALYLCASSQGGPGELFFGEGSRLTVL.

The table lists this clone with a few counts. This chain connects TRBV7-3 to TRBJ1-5; 9 bases align to TRBD1. The CDR3 totals 17 residues. Trimming removed 0 bases from V and 6 bases from J; junction bases left unmatched: 9. Germline loops: CDR1 SGHTA, CDR2 FQGTGA. In DNA form, the CDR3 reads TGTGCCAGCAGCTTAACTAGGGGACAGGGACAGGGTCAGCCCCAGCATTTT. It is translated as CASSLTRGQGQGQPQHF.